One TCR beta chain is described in this entry. As processed by the authors: Scientists estimated how many nucleated cells there were by amplifying reference gene primers. Data came from immunoSEQ multiplex PCR; TCRdb stores just in-frame clones and leaves some out. The V and J calls and clone size were taken over from that table, and D and trimming were inferred from the DNA. The table includes 65,000 to 90,000 clones, around 83% detected once. The entry originates in a study of blood T cell repertoires in COVID-19. Study summary: The study drew acute and convalescent COVID-19 samples from the United States, Italy and Spain.

CDR1 SGHNT and CDR2 YENEEA come from the germline V gene. Trimming removed 5 bases at V and 0 bases at J, with 19 bases between. The CDR3 length is 17 residues. Sequenced: peripheral blood. The chain carries TRBV11-3 and TRBJ1-1; perhaps TRBD1 as D (6 bases). The sequence was obtained from an elderly woman in a cohort sampled during active or convalescent COVID-19. Here the CDR3 reads CASSPLGGKGVNTEAFF. The CDR3 DNA reads TGTGCCAGCAGCCCCCTCGGGGGGAAGGGGGTGAACACTGAAGCTTTCTTT.